This T cell receptor beta chain was sequenced in a study of radiation and T cells in renal cell carcinoma (dated by TCRdb to about 2020). With respect to the entire study: A total of under 60 samples underwent TCR beta sequencing, made up of roughly 26 tumors and roughly 27 peripheral blood samples. Across all 50 or so samples, over 4,000,000 unique CDR3 nucleotide sequences encoding over 2.5 million unique CDR3 amino acid sequences were identified. The final blood draw was performed at 4 weeks after radiation, at the same time as nephrectomy. What the study reported, not specific to this receptor: Because pretreatment tumor biopsies were not available, the study could not determine whether clonotypes were already present within the tumor at baseline. In blood, the top tumor clonotypes increased from baseline to 2 weeks after radiation and then shrank by 4 weeks, which suggests a temporary expansion of tumor-resident clones. Tracking of blood repertoire dynamics stopped at less than five weeks after treatment, with no follow-up past that point. Because the trial had a single-armed design, the trial could not examine how radiation dose or scheduling affected the TCR repertoire.

The sample's time point label is to be understood as: blood 4 weeks post-SBRT, at nephrectomy. The treatment or condition label here, explained by the study, means: 15 Gy SBRT to primary tumor, nephrectomy 4 weeks later. The samples were obtained from a clinical trial, where primary renal cell carcinomas were treated with 15 Gy stereotactic body radiation therapy and then removed by nephrectomy 4 weeks afterward. Serial peripheral blood from radiation-treated patients was sampled at baseline, 2 weeks and 4 weeks after SBRT to track tumor-enriched clonotypes. Renal cell carcinoma with clear cell pathology was present in all patients. Genomic DNA for TCR sequencing was prepared using the QIAamp DNA Blood Mini Kit (Qiagen). Samples were included in the analyses only if all quality control checks were passed. There are 13 amino acids in the CDR3, from cysteine to phenylalanine inclusive. Only the CDR3 DNA stays, 39 bases, in frame from base 1. CDR1 and CDR2 are drawn from the germline V gene: SNHLY, FYNNEI. Cut back by 4 bases and 8 bases, the V and J ends lie 14 bases apart.

On this clone itself: What antigen it recognizes has not been identified. No base quality values were provided; no much bigger clone lies one nucleotide off.

TCR beta libraries were generated from genomic DNA with the immunoSEQ kit, following the manufacturer's recommendations. Library preparation used a first multiplex PCR with proprietary primers, then a second PCR adding unique barcodes, with bead cleanups after each round. Each sample batch included a kit-provided positive control reaction and a negative control reaction. The final libraries underwent checking on an Agilent 4200 TapeStation D1000 ScreenTape, volumetric pooling, and quantification by qPCR. Sequencing was performed on an Illumina NextSeq500 with a MidOutput 150-cycle cartridge, and 156 Read1 and 15 Index1 cycles were run with kit custom primers. The pooled library was loaded at roughly 0.94 pM with a roughly 22% PhiX control spike-in. As for how the authors treated the data: Vendor-processed data were analyzed in R, and a clonotype was defined as all T cells sharing the same CDR3 nucleotide sequence. For clone abundance analyses, frequencies were normalized to the 10,000 most abundant clones per sample. Before analysis, public T cell clones were removed, and these numbered fewer than five per sample on average. Tumor-enriched clonotypes and baseline blood-enriched clonotypes were defined as those with an abundance difference of at least 32-fold between compartments. Clonotypes expanded or contracted between blood time points were identified with a beta-binomial differential abundance model. Tumor-blood repertoire similarity was measured with the Baroni-Urbani and Buser coefficient, and group comparisons used two-tailed Wilcoxon tests in R. In its TCRdb copy, this immuneACCESS table keeps in-frame sequences only and misses some clones. Where compared with another copy, unresolved V genes explain less than half of these, and the others have no known cause. That table is the source of V, J and clone size, and D and trimming were worked out from the DNA. The sample data list some 78,000 clones, and 80% to 90% of these were observed just once. The biggest ten clones account for nearly 6% of the sample.

This TCR was recovered from a woman aged 70-85 years with renal cell carcinoma. The V and J genes are TRBV2 and TRBJ1-2; D gene: possibly TRBD1, on 5 matching bases. The material was blood, obtained from a patient whose treatment included radiotherapy and nephrectomy. For the CDR3, the sequence is CASSGGVLAGYTF. DNA sequence: TGTGCCAGCAGTGGGGGCGTCTTGGCAGGCTACACCTTC.